Listed below are T cell receptor beta chains from one sample, sequenced in a study of cytomegalovirus exposure and HLA in healthy donors. This table comes from immunoSEQ multiplex PCR, and its TCRdb copy is limited to in-frame clones, with some not included. Seen here are 99,000 or so clones, over 70% observed once, and the top ten hold 1.3%. Sequencing was performed on PBMCs. These receptors were collected from a man aged 40-55 years in good health and CMV-seronegative. Each CDR3 is given with its conserved first and last residue. A D gene is named only where the DNA matches it firmly. Rows give clone size only sometimes, using once, few, many, or a class for an expanded clone.

abundance	len	v_gene	d_gene	j_gene	CDR3nt	CDR3aa
NA	12	TRBV10-3	NA	TRBJ2-3	TGTGCCATCAGTCCTGTGACAGATACGCAGTATTTT	CAISPVTDTQYF
once	15	TRBV25-1	NA	TRBJ2-7	TGTGCCAGCAGTGAACCCAGGGGACCGACCTACGAGCAGTACTTC	CASSEPRGPTYEQYF
few	13	TRBV2	NA	TRBJ2-5	TGTGCCAGCAGGATGGGACGGGGGGAGACCCAGTACTTC	CASRMGRGETQYF
few	12	TRBV6-5	NA	TRBJ1-2	TGTGCCAGCTCTGGCAGGGGCTATGGCTACACCTTC	CASSGRGYGYTF
NA	15	TRBV7-2	NA	TRBJ2-3	TGTGCCAGCAGCCCTCTTGGAGGGCCTGCAGATACGCAGTATTTT	CASSPLGGPADTQYF
NA	16	TRBV5-1	TRBD2	TRBJ2-3	TGCGCCAGCAGCGCCCTACTAGCGGGAGAGGGTAATACGCAGTATTTT	CASSALLAGEGNTQYF
NA	15	TRBV5-1	NA	TRBJ1-5	TGCGCCAGCAGCTGGCGGGACGGAAAGAATCAGCCCCAGCATTTT	CASSWRDGKNQPQHF
NA	14	TRBV5-1	NA	TRBJ2-5	TGCGCCAGCAGCTCCCTGGGGGGTTCCCAAACCCAGTACTTC	CASSSLGGSQTQYF
NA	15	TRBV5-6	NA	TRBJ1-4	TGTGCCAGCAGCCCCGCGGGGGGCTGGAATGAAAAACTGTTTTTT	CASSPAGGWNEKLFF
NA	14	TRBV5-6	TRBD2	TRBJ2-1	TGTGCCAGCAGTAAGCGGGGGCCGGACAATGAGCAGTTCTTC	CASSKRGPDNEQFF
few	19	TRBV5-1	TRBD2	TRBJ2-2	TGCGCCAGCAGCTACCCCGGGACTAGCGGGGCCCGGGGCACCGGGGAGCTGTTTTTT	CASSYPGTSGARGTGELFF
NA	13	TRBV7-3	TRBD2	TRBJ2-7	TGTGCCAGCAGCTCGCTGACTAGCAGTGAGCAGTACTTC	CASSSLTSSEQYF
few	13	TRBV9	NA	TRBJ1-2	TGTGCCAGCAGCCCCACAACAGCGGGGGGCTACACCTTC	CASSPTTAGGYTF
NA	18	TRBV5-1	TRBD1	TRBJ1-1	TGCGCCAGCAGCAAAAATCCCGGACAGGGTTTCATGAACACTGAAGCTTTCTTT	CASSKNPGQGFMNTEAFF
NA	15	TRBV9	TRBD1	TRBJ1-2	TGTGCCAGCAGCGGAGGGGACAGGGTGATTGCTGGCTACACCTTC	CASSGGDRVIAGYTF
NA	13	TRBV2	TRBD2	TRBJ2-7	TGTGCCAGCCGGACGGGAGGGCCAGGCGAGCAGTACTTC	CASRTGGPGEQYF
once	12	TRBV14	NA	TRBJ2-7	TGTGCCAGCAGCCCGTCCTCCTACGAGCAGTACTTC	CASSPSSYEQYF
few	15	TRBV4-1	TRBD1	TRBJ2-2	TGCGCCAGCAGCCAAGACAGGGGGTTAACCGGGGAGCTGTTTTTT	CASSQDRGLTGELFF
NA	15	TRBV27	TRBD1	TRBJ1-2	TGTGCCAGCAGTGATTTGACAGGGGGCCACTATGGCTACACCTTC	CASSDLTGGHYGYTF
few	15	TRBV27	TRBD2	TRBJ2-7	TGTGCCAGCAGTTTCGGCGGGACTAGCGGCTACGAGCAGTACTTC	CASSFGGTSGYEQYF
NA	13	TRBV7-9	TRBD1	TRBJ2-7	TGTGCCAGCAGCTCCAGGGGGCACTACGAGCAGTACTTC	CASSSRGHYEQYF
NA	16	TRBV5-1	NA	TRBJ2-7	TGCGCCAGCAGCTTGGCCGAGGCTAGCCGAACCTACGAGCAGTACTTC	CASSLAEASRTYEQYF
NA	20	TRBV27	TRBD1	TRBJ1-6	TGTGCCAGCAGTTCCCCCCCGGGACAGCGCTCGAGCTCCTATAATTCACCCCTCCACTTT	CASSSPPGQRSSSYNSPLHF
NA	13	TRBV18	TRBD1	TRBJ2-7	TGTGCCAGCTCACCTTCCTTGACAGGGGAGCAGTACTTC	CASSPSLTGEQYF
NA	14	TRBV13	NA	TRBJ1-1	TGTGCCAGCAGCTTAGGCCGGGGGGATACTGAAGCTTTCTTT	CASSLGRGDTEAFF
NA	15	TRBV30	TRBD2	TRBJ2-3	TGTGCCTGGAGTCGGACTAGCGGGAGCACAGATACGCAGTATTTT	CAWSRTSGSTDTQYF
NA	14	TRBV7-2	TRBD1	TRBJ2-1	TGTGCCAGCAGCTTAGAACAGGGGTCAATCGAGCAGTTCTTC	CASSLEQGSIEQFF
NA	15	TRBV15	NA	TRBJ1-3	TGTGCCACCAGCAGAGAGGGGGCGCCGGGAAACACCATATATTTT	CATSREGAPGNTIYF
NA	15	TRBV13	NA	TRBJ2-5	TGTGCCAGCAGCGTACTACTAGAATCCCAAGAGACCCAGTACTTC	CASSVLLESQETQYF
NA	16	TRBV25-1	NA	TRBJ1-4	TGTGCCAGCAGTGCGGGTCATTCGTCAACTAATGAAAAACTGTTTTTT	CASSAGHSSTNEKLFF
NA	15	TRBV7-9	TRBD1	TRBJ1-6	TGTGCCAGCAGCCCGGGACAGAGGGAGAGGTCACCCCTCCACTTT	CASSPGQRERSPLHF
NA	13	TRBV19	NA	TRBJ2-7	TGTGCCAGTAGTATAACAGTCTCCTACGAGCAGTACTTC	CASSITVSYEQYF
once	14	TRBV5-1	NA	TRBJ2-1	TGCGCCAGCAGCTTGGAGGGGAAAAGGGATGAGCAGTTCTTC	CASSLEGKRDEQFF
NA	15	TRBV7-9	TRBD1	TRBJ2-3	TGTGCCAGCAGCATGAGGGGGCCTGGCACAGATACGCAGTATTTT	CASSMRGPGTDTQYF
NA	15	TRBV19	TRBD1	TRBJ2-2	TGTGCCAGTAGGAGGTCTGGGACAGGGTCCGGGGAGCTGTTTTTT	CASRRSGTGSGELFF
NA	15	TRBV7-2	NA	TRBJ2-6	TGTGCCAGCAGCCCAGGGGACCCTGGGGCCAACGTCCTGACTTTC	CASSPGDPGANVLTF